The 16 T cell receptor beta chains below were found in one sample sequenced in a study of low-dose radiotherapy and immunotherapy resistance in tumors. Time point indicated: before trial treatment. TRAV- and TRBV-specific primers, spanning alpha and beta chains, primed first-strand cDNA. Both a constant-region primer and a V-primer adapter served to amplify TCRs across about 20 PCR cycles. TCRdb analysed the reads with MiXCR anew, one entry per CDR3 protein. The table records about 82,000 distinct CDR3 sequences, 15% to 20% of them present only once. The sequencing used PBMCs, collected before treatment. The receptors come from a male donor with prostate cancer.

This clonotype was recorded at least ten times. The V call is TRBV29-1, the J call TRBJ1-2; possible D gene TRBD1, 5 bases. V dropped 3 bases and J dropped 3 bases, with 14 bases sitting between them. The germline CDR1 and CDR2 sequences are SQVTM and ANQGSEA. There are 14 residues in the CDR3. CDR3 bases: TGCAGCGTTGATTGGACCGGGACGGACTATGGCTACACCTTC. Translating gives CSVDWTGTDYGYTF.

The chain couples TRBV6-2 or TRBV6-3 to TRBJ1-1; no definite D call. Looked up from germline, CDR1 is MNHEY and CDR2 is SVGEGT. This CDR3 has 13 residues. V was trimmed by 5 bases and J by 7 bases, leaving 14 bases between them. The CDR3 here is CASSHTGSGEAFF. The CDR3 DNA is TGTGCCAGCAGTCATACGGGGTCGGGTGAAGCTTTCTTT.

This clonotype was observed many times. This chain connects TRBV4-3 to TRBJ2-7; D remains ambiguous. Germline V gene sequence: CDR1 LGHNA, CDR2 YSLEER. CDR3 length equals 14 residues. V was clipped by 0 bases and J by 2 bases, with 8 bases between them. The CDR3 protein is CASSQDSQAYEQYF. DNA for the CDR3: TGCGCCAGCAGCCAAGATTCCCAGGCCTACGAGCAGTACTTC.

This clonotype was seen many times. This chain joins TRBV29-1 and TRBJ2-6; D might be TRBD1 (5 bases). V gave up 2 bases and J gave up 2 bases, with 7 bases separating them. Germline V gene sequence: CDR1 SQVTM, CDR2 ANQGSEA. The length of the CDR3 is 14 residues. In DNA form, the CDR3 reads TGCAGCGTTGAACAAGGGGCTGGGGCCAACGTCCTGACTTTC. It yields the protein CSVEQGAGANVLTF.

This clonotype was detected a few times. The CDR3 here is CASSRMVGGRDTGELFF. For the CDR3, the DNA is TGTGCCAGCAGTCGGATGGTGGGGGGCCGGGACACCGGGGAGCTGTTTTTT. The chain is built from TRBV12-3 or TRBV12-4 and TRBJ2-2, with D possibly called TRBD1 or TRBD2 (6 bases each). The CDR3 consists of 17 residues. The V end was cut by 5 bases, the J end by 3 bases, with 19 bases between.

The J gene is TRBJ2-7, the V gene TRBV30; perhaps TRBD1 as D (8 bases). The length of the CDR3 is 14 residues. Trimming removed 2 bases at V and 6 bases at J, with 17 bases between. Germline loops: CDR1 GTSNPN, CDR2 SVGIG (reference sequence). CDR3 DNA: TGTGCCTGGAGTCCAGGACAGGGCGGGAGCGAGCAGTACTTC. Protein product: CAWSPGQGGSEQYF. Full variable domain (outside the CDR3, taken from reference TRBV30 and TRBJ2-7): SQTIHQWPATLVQPVGSPLSLECTVEGTSNPNLYWYRQAAGRGLQLLFYSVGIGQISSEVPQNLSASRPQDRQFILSSKKLLLSDSGFYLCAWSPGQGGSEQYFGPGTRLTVT.

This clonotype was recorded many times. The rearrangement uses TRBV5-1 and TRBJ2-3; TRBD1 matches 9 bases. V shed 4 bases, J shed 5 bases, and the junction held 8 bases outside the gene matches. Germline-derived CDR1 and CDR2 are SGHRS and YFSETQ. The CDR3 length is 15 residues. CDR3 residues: CASSPVQGAVDTQYF. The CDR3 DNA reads TGCGCCAGCAGCCCCGTACAGGGGGCGGTAGATACGCAGTATTTT.

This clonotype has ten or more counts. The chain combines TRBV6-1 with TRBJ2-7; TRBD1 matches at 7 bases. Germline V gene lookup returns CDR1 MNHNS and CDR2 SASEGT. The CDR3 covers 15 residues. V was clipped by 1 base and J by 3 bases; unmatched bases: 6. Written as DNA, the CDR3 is TGTGCCAGCAGTGAAGGACAGGGAAGCATCTACGAGCAGTACTTC. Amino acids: CASSEGQGSIYEQYF.

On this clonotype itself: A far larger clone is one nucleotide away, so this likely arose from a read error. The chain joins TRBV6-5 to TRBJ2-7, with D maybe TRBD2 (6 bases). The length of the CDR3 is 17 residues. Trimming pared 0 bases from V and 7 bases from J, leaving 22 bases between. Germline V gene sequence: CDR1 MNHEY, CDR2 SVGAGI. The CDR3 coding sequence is TGTGCCAGCAGTTACTCGAATCGGCGGGACGCCTACAATGAGCAGTACTTC. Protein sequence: CASSYSNRRDAYNEQYF.

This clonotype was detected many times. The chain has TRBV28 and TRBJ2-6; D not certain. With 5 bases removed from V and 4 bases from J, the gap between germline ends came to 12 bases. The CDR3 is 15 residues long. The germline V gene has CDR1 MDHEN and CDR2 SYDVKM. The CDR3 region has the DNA TGTGCCAGCAGTAATCAAAAGTCGGGGGCCAACGTCCTGACTTTC. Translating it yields CASSNQKSGANVLTF.

This chain's CDR3 is CASRSGTGSYNEQFF. The DNA of the CDR3 is TGCGCCAGCAGGTCCGGGACAGGCTCCTACAATGAGCAGTTCTTC. The J gene is TRBJ2-1, the V gene TRBV5-1, with 8 bases that match TRBD1. Germline CDR1 reads SGHRS; CDR2 reads YFSETQ. Trimming at V came to 5 bases and at J to 0 bases, leaving 4 bases not matched to a gene. CDR3 length equals 15 residues.

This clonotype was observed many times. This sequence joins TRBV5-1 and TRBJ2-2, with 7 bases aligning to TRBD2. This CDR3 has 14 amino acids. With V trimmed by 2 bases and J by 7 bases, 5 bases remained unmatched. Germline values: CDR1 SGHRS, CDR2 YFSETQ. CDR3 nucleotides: TGCGCCAGCAGCTTTACTAGCGAGGGCGGGGAGCTGTTTTTT. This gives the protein CASSFTSEGGELFF.

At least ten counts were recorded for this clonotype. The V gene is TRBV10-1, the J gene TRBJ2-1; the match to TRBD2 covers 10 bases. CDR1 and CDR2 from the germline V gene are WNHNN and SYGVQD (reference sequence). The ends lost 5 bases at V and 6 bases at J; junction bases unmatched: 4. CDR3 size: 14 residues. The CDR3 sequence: CASSPGTSANEQFF. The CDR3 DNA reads TGCGCCAGCAGTCCCGGGACTAGCGCCAATGAGCAGTTCTTC.

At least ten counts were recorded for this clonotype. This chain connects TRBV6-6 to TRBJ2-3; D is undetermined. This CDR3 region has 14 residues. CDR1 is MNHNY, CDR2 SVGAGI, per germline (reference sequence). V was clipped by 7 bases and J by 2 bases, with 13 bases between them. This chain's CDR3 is CASNPSITTDTQYF. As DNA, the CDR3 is TGTGCCAGCAACCCTTCGATCACCACAGATACGCAGTATTTT.

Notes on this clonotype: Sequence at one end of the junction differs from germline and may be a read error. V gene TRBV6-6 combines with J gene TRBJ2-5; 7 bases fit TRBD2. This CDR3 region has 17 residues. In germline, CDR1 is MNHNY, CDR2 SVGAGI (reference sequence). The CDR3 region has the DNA TGTGTCAGCAGTTACAGTGGGGGGGGTACGACTAAAGAGACTCAGTACTTC. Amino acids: CVSSYSGGGTTKETQYF.

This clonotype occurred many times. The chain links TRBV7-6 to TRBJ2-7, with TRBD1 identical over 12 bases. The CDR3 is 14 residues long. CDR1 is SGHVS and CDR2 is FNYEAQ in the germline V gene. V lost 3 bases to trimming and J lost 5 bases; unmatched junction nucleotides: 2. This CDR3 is CASSLGTGGHEQYF. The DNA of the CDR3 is TGTGCCAGCAGCTTGGGGACAGGGGGCCACGAGCAGTACTTC.